This T cell receptor beta chain was recovered during a study of blood T cell repertoires in COVID-19. Study-wide background: Spain, Italy and the United States supplied samples that represented acute and convalescent COVID-19. Sources were T cells, B-cell-depleted T cells, or PBMCs; the material itself was cDNA or gDNA.

In the authors' workflow: Reference gene primer amplification gave nucleated cell count estimates. The data were produced by immunoSEQ multiplex PCR, yet TCRdb's version contains in-frame clones alone and is incomplete. V, J and clone size were drawn from that table, and D and trimming were deduced from the DNA. The sample contains some 220,000 clones, around 85% of which appear only once. Trimming cost V 4 bases and J 2 bases; bases outside gene matches: 10. There are 16 residues in the CDR3. Germline CDR1 and CDR2: SGHKS and YYEKEE (reference sequence). Patients in Seattle were enrolled during active infection, then followed longitudinally.

The gene calls are TRBV5-5 and TRBJ2-3; 7 nucleotides agree with TRBD2. The TCR comes from a woman in her seventies with COVID-19, enrolled during active disease. Specimen: peripheral blood. The DNA for the CDR3 is TGTGCCAGCAGCCTTGGGGCGGGGGACCTCACAGATACGCAGTATTTT. Its protein product is CASSLGAGDLTDTQYF.